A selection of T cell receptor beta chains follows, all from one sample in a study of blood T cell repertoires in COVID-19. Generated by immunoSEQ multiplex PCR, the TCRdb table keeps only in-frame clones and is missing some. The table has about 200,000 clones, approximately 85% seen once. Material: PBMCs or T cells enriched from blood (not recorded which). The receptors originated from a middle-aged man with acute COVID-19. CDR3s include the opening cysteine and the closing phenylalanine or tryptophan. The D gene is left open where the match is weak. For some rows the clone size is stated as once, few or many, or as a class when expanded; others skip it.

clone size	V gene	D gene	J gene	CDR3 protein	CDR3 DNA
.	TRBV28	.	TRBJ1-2	CASSSGSRGGYTF	TGTGCCAGCAGTTCGGGGAGCAGGGGAGGCTACACCTTC
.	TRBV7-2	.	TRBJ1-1	CASSAYRHSITEAFF	TGTGCCAGCAGCGCGTACAGACACTCAATAACTGAAGCTTTCTTT
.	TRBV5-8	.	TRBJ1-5	CASSLPGAQHF	TGTGCCAGCAGCTTGCCGGGAGCCCAGCATTTT
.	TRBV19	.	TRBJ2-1	CASNRDTYNEQFF	TGTGCCAGTAACCGGGATACGTACAATGAGCAGTTCTTC
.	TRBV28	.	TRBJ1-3	CASKLVDTTRNTIYF	TGTGCCAGCAAACTCGTGGACACTACAAGAAACACCATATATTTT
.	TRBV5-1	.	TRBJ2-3	CASSLRGTSTDTQYF	TGCGCCAGCAGCTTGCGCGGGACTAGCACAGATACGCAGTATTTT
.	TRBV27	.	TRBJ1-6	CASSLGVTGSPLHF	TGTGCCAGCAGTTTAGGCGTAACGGGTTCACCCCTCCACTTT
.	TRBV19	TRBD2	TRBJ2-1	CASILRSSGRDNEQFF	TGTGCCAGTATCCTCCGGTCTAGCGGGAGAGACAATGAGCAGTTCTTC
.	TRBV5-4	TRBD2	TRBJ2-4	CASSTHGGSKNIQYF	TGTGCCAGCAGCACCCACGGGGGGAGCAAAAACATTCAGTACTTC
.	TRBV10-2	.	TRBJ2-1	CASTGPSYNEQFF	TGCGCCAGCACAGGGCCCTCCTACAATGAGCAGTTCTTC
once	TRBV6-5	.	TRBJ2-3	CASRESWTYTDTQYF	TGTGCCAGCAGAGAGAGCTGGACATACACAGATACGCAGTATTTT
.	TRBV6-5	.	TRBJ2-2	CASMVANTGELFF	TGTGCCAGCATGGTGGCCAACACCGGGGAGCTGTTTTTT
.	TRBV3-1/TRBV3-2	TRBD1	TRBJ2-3	CASSPSDRGLGRQYF	TGTGCCAGCAGCCCCTCGGACAGGGGATTAGGTAGGCAGTATTTT
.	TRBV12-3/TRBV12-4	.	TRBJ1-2	CASSFGHGYGYTF	TGTGCCAGCAGTTTCGGACACGGCTATGGCTACACCTTC
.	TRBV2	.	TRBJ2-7	CASTKTGSREQYF	TGTGCCAGCACCAAGACAGGTTCTAGAGAGCAGTACTTC
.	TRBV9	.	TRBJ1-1	CASSVVVNRAEAFF	TGTGCCAGCAGCGTAGTTGTAAATCGGGCTGAAGCTTTCTTT
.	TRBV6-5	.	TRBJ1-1	CASSQTGQVTEAFF	TGTGCCAGCAGTCAAACAGGGCAGGTTACTGAAGCTTTCTTT
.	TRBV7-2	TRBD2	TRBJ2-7	CASSLPAGPTYEQYF	TGTGCCAGCAGCTTACCAGCGGGACCTACCTACGAGCAGTACTTC
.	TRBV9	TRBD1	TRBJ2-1	CASSVDRGSNEQFF	TGTGCCAGCAGCGTCGACAGGGGAAGCAATGAGCAGTTCTTC
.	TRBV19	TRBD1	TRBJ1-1	CASSTGGGLGTEAFF	TGTGCCAGTAGTACAGGGGGCGGGTTAGGCACTGAAGCTTTCTTT
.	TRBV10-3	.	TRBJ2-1	CAISELGQGPRIF	TGTGCCATCAGTGAGTTAGGCCAGGGGCCCAGGATCTTC
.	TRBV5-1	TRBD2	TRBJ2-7	CASSLNERGGRYEQYF	TGCGCCAGCAGCTTGAACGAGCGGGGGGGACGCTACGAGCAGTACTTC
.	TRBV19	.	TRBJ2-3	CAKRAGGGTDTQYF	TGTGCCAAGAGGGCCGGTGGAGGAACAGATACGCAGTATTTT
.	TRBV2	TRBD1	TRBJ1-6	CASSTGVRNSPLHF	TGTGCCAGCAGTACAGGGGTTCGCAATTCACCCCTCCACTTT
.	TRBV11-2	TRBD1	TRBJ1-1	CASSLAAGGAQAFF	TGTGCCAGCAGCTTAGCAGCAGGGGGTGCACAAGCTTTCTTT
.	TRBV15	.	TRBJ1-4	CATSSLPRRRDEKLFF	TGTGCCACCAGCTCCTTGCCCAGGCGGCGGGATGAAAAACTGTTTTTT
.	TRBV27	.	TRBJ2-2	CASSWGPTGELFF	TGTGCCAGCAGTTGGGGCCCCACCGGGGAGCTGTTTTTT
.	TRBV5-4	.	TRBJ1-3	CASSTRTGNTIYF	TGTGCCAGCAGCACGCGGACTGGAAACACCATATATTTT
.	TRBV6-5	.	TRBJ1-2	CASSYSRGFYGYTF	TGTGCCAGCAGTTACTCGAGAGGCTTCTATGGCTACACCTTC
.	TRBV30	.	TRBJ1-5	CAWEQQGPSNQPQHF	TGTGCCTGGGAACAACAGGGCCCAAGCAATCAGCCCCAGCATTTT
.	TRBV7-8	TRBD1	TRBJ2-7	CASSLGQGGEQYF	TGTGCCAGCAGCTTAGGACAGGGCGGCGAGCAGTACTTC
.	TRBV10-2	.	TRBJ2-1	CASSEDYGNEQFF	TGCGCCAGCAGTGAAGACTACGGGAATGAGCAGTTCTTC
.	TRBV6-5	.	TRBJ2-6	CASSYSGVSGANVLTF	TGTGCCAGCAGTTATTCGGGGGTATCTGGGGCCAACGTCCTGACTTTC
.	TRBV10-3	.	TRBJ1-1	CAITDGGSEAFF	TGTGCCATCACCGATGGGGGGTCTGAAGCTTTCTTT
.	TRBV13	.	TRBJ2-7	CASSESPGKQYF	TGTGCCAGCAGCGAATCTCCGGGAAAGCAGTACTTC
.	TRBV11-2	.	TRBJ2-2	CASSSRGTEGFTGELFF	TGTGCCAGCAGCTCCCGGGGGACGGAGGGCTTCACCGGGGAGCTGTTTTTT
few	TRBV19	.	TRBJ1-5	CASTTGNRNQPQHF	TGTGCCAGTACCACCGGGAATCGAAATCAGCCCCAGCATTTT
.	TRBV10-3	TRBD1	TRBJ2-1	CAISPGTGLNNEQFF	TGTGCCATCAGCCCCGGGACAGGATTAAACAATGAGCAGTTCTTC
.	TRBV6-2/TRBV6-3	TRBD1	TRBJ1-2	CASSGDRGDYGYTF	TGTGCCAGCAGTGGGGACAGGGGGGACTATGGCTACACCTTC
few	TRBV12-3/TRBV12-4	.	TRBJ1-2	CASSFQGDYGYTF	TGTGCCAGCAGTTTTCAGGGTGATTATGGCTACACCTTC
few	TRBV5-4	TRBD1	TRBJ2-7	CASSRTGGEQYF	TGTGCCAGCAGCCGGACAGGCGGCGAGCAGTACTTC
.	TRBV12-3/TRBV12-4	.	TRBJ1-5	CASRVQGTQPQHF	TGTGCCAGCAGGGTGCAGGGGACCCAGCCCCAGCATTTT
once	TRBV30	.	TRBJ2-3	CAWRKAAEHIYTQYF	TGTGCCTGGAGGAAGGCAGCGGAGCACATATATACGCAGTATTTT
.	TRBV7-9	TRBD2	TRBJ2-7	CASSLVKAPGLAGYEQYF	TGTGCCAGCAGCTTAGTCAAAGCTCCGGGACTAGCGGGGTACGAGCAGTACTTC
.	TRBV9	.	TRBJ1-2	CASSTIDPPTRLTF	TGTGCCAGCAGCACAATCGACCCACCGACGAGGCTCACCTTC
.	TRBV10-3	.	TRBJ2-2	CAISESGENTGELFF	TGTGCCATCAGTGAATCCGGGGAAAACACCGGGGAGCTGTTTTTT
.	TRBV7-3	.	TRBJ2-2	CASSFSSGMELFF	TGTGCCAGCAGCTTCAGTTCGGGGATGGAGCTGTTTTTT
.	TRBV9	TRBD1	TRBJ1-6	CASSVGTGLNSPLHF	TGTGCCAGCAGCGTAGGGACAGGGCTAAATTCACCCCTCCACTTT
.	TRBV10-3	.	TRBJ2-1	CAISPGTPNEQFF	TGTGCCATCAGTCCTGGGACTCCCAATGAGCAGTTCTTC
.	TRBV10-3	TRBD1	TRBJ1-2	CAIRETGGLHGYTF	TGTGCCATCAGGGAGACAGGGGGGTTGCATGGCTACACCTTC
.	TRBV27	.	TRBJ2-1	CASSLNSRLNEQFF	TGTGCCAGCAGTTTAAACTCACGCCTGAATGAGCAGTTCTTC
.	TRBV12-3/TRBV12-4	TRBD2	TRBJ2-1	CASGATSAATEFF	TGTGCCAGCGGGGCGACTAGCGCTGCCACGGAGTTCTTC
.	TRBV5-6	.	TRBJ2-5	CASSLAVPGETQYF	TGTGCCAGCAGCTTGGCCGTACCGGGGGAGACCCAGTACTTC
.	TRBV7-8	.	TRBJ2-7	CASNEQDEQYF	TGTGCCAGCAACGAGCAGGACGAGCAGTACTTC
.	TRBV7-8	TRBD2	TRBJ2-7	CASSPGGSSGLTQYF	TGTGCCAGCAGCCCGGGAGGATCTAGCGGACTAACGCAGTACTTC